This record concerns one TCR beta chain sequence. The data are from a study of blood T cell repertoires in COVID-19. The CDR3 runs to 12 residues. CDR1 and CDR2 from the germline V gene are MNHEY and SMNVEV (reference sequence). V lost 9 bases, J lost 0 bases, and 5 bases lay in between. Only in-frame clones appear in the TCRdb table, and some are missing; sequencing was by immunoSEQ multiplex PCR. This table has roughly 170,000 clones, about four fifths appearing once. The clonotype originates from a human donor in a cohort sampled during active COVID-19. This chain links TRBV27 with TRBJ2-2; D call uncertain. The source material was peripheral blood. The chain's CDR3 is CASTANTGELFF. The CDR3 coding sequence is TGTGCCAGTACAGCGAACACCGGGGAGCTGTTTTTT.